Below, 14 T cell receptor beta chains from the same sample are listed, as sequenced in a study of blood T cell repertoires in COVID-19. Clones were read by immunoSEQ multiplex PCR, and TCRdb kept only the in-frame ones, dropping some. The sample contains about 120,000 clones, approximately 81% of which appear only once. Source material: peripheral blood. The receptors here all came from a man in his forties with acute or convalescent COVID-19.

The chain recombines TRBV5-1 with TRBJ1-4, with D perhaps TRBD1 (6 bases). V shed 1 base and J shed 8 bases, with 12 bases lying between them. The CDR3 length is 14 residues. Per germline, CDR1 SGHRS and CDR2 YFSETQ. The CDR3 region has the DNA TGCGCCAGCAGCTTGACAGGGTTGAAGGAAAAACTGTTTTTT. Its translation is CASSLTGLKEKLFF.

In its sample, this clone was seen once. CDR3 sequence reads: CASSFGQGPYEQYF. For the CDR3, the DNA is TGTGCCAGTAGTTTCGGACAGGGGCCCTACGAGCAGTACTTC. The chain combines TRBV19 with TRBJ2-7; 9 bases line up with TRBD1. Germline V gene data show CDR1 as LNHDA and CDR2 as SQIVND (reference sequence). The V and J ends lost 5 bases and 2 bases, in that order; junction bases with no gene match: 4. CDR3 size: 14 residues.

In this sample, this clone turned up once. J is TRBJ2-3 and V is TRBV4-3, with 14 bases matching TRBD2. V shed 5 bases and J 0 bases; nucleotides not matched to a gene: 4. Germline assignment: CDR1 LGHNA and CDR2 YSLEER. There are 17 residues in the CDR3. The CDR3 nucleotides are TGCGCCAGCAGCGGGGGACTAGCGGGGGAGAGCACAGATACGCAGTATTTT. Translating it yields CASSGGLAGESTDTQYF.

The chain joins TRBV12-5 to TRBJ2-2, with D possibly TRBD1 on 6 matching bases. Trimming cost V 1 base and J 7 bases, with 13 bases left between them. Per the germline V gene, CDR1 is LGHNT and CDR2 is FRNRAP. This CDR3 region has 15 residues. CDR3 nucleotide sequence: TGTGCTAGTGGTTTGGGCCCCGTAGGGGGCGGGGAGCTGTTTTTT. Translating gives CASGLGPVGGGELFF.

V and J are TRBV7-3 and TRBJ2-2; 8 bases fit TRBD2. Germline V CDR1 and CDR2: SGHTA, FQGTGA. The V gene end was trimmed by 5 bases and the J gene end by 3 bases; junction bases not matched to a gene: 5. The length of the CDR3 is 15 residues. As DNA, the CDR3 is TGTGCCAGCAGCCCCCGGACTAGCCACACCGGGGAGCTGTTTTTT. Translating gives CASSPRTSHTGELFF.

This clone was seen once. The chain couples TRBV18 to TRBJ2-5; the D gene is possibly TRBD1 (5 bases). The CDR3 sequence is 13 residues long. CDR1 and CDR2 from the germline V gene are KGHSH and LQKENI. The ends were cut back, 3 bases at V and 3 bases at J, with 8 bases in the middle. The CDR3 loop reads CASSPTEEETQYF. The CDR3 DNA follows: TGTGCCAGCTCACCGACAGAGGAAGAGACCCAGTACTTC. The variable domain in full, with the rest retrieved from reference TRBV18 and TRBJ2-5, is NAGVMQNPRHLVRRRGQEARLRCSPMKGHSHVYWYRQLPEEGLKFMVYLQKENIIDESGMPKERFSAEFPKEGPSILRIQQVVRGDSAAYFCASSPTEEETQYFGPGTRLLVL.

The chain carries TRBV6-5 and TRBJ2-1; the D gene is possibly TRBD1 (6 bases). The CDR3 spans 12 residues. CDR1 MNHEY and CDR2 SVGAGI come from the germline V gene. Trimming shortened V by 8 bases and J by 8 bases, and 13 bases separated the two germline ends. CDR3 sequence reads: CASLGQLYEQFF. The CDR3 DNA reads TGTGCCAGCCTCGGACAGTTATATGAGCAGTTCTTC.

This clone has just a few counts. CDR3 region: CASSLIWTEGVIKQFF. As DNA, the CDR3 is TGTGCCAGCAGTTTGATTTGGACAGAGGGCGTTATTAAGCAGTTCTTC. The genes are TRBV6-4 and TRBJ2-1; possibly TRBD1 for D (6 bases). The CDR3 length is 16 residues. Per the germline V gene, CDR1 is MRHNA and CDR2 is SNTAGT. The ends were cut back, 5 bases at V and 11 bases at J, with 25 bases in the middle.

The genes are TRBV6-2 or TRBV6-3 and TRBJ2-5; D gene uncertain. This CDR3 has 13 residues. V shed 5 bases and J shed 5 bases, with 12 bases lying between them. Germline CDR1 is MNHEY and CDR2 is SVGEGT. The CDR3 loop reads CASSRSSPETQYF. The DNA of the CDR3 is TGTGCCAGCAGTCGATCAAGCCCGGAGACCCAGTACTTC.

The chain employs TRBV10-3 and TRBJ2-7, with 7 bases lining up with TRBD1. The germline gives CDR1 ENHRY, CDR2 SYGVKD. The ends lost 4 bases at V and 4 bases at J; junction bases unmatched: 13. The CDR3 extends over 16 amino acids. Here the CDR3 DNA reads TGTGCCATCAGTGCCTACCCGGGACAGTCTCCTTACGAGCAGTACTTC. It specifies CAISAYPGQSPYEQYF.

This clone occurred once. V usage is TRBV7-2 and J usage is TRBJ2-2; 7 positions match TRBD2. Germline assignment: CDR1 SGHTA and CDR2 FQGNSA. J lost 4 bases, V lost 6 bases, and 5 bases had no gene match. This CDR3 has 14 residues. CDR3 nucleotides: TGTGCCAGCAGAGAGCGGGGTGGCACCGGGGAGCTGTTTTTT. This gives the protein CASRERGGTGELFF.

This chain connects TRBV3-1 (or the pseudogene TRBV3-2) to TRBJ1-4; TRBD1 aligns across 9 bases. Trimming at V came to 1 base and at J to 11 bases, leaving 5 bases not matched to a gene. The CDR3 extends over 14 amino acids. Germline CDR1 and CDR2: LGHDT and YNNKEL (reference sequence). CDR3 loop: CASSQGGTGKKLFF. The CDR3 bases are TGTGCCAGCAGCCAAGGTGGGACAGGGAAGAAACTGTTTTTT.

The chain is built from TRBV28 and TRBJ1-2; 12 nucleotides align to TRBD1. Germline loops: CDR1 MDHEN, CDR2 SYDVKM. Trimming took 5 bases from V and 12 from J; bases not matched to a gene: 13. CDR3 length equals 15 residues. CDR3 region: CASSPNLGTGGRNTF. CDR3 sequence (DNA): TGTGCCAGCAGTCCTAACCTGGGGACAGGGGGCAGGAACACCTTC.

The chain combines TRBV4-2 with TRBJ2-2; maybe TRBD2 (6 bases). From germline, CDR1 is LGHNA and CDR2 YNFKEQ. Trimming stripped 0 bases from V and 4 bases from J, with 21 bases between. This CDR3 region has 19 residues. The CDR3 loop reads CASSQEEFAGTPTTGELFF. CDR3 DNA sequence: TGTGCCAGCAGCCAAGAGGAGTTCGCGGGAACGCCGACCACCGGGGAGCTGTTTTTT.